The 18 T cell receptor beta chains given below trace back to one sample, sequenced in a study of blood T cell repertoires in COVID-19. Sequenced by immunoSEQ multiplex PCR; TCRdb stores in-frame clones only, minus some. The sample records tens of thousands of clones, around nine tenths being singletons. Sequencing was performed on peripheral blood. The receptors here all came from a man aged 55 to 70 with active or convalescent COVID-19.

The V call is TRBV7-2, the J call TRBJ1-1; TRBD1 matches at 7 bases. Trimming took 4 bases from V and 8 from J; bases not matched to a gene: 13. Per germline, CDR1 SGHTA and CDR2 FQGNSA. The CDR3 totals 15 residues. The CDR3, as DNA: TGTGCCAGCAGCTATACCGGGACAGTTAACCAAGAAGCTTTCTTT. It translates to CASSYTGTVNQEAFF.

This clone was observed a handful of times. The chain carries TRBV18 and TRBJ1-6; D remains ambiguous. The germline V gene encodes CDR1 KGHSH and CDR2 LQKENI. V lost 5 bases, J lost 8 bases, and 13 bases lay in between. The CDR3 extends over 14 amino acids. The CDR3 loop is CASSSGAGYSPLHF. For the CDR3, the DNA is TGTGCCAGCTCAAGTGGAGCGGGCTATTCACCCCTCCACTTT.

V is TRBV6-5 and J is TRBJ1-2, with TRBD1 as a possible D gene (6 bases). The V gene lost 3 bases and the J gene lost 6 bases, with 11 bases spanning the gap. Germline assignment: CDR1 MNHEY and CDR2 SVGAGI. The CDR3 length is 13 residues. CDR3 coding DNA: TGTGCCAGCAGTTATGGACAGATCGATGGCTACACCTTC. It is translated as CASSYGQIDGYTF.

CDR3 nucleotides: TGTGCCAGCAGCCCGGACAGGACGGTTGGCTACACCTTC. The encoded protein is CASSPDRTVGYTF. The genes are TRBV7-3 and TRBJ1-2; 7 nucleotides match TRBD1. Germline trimming cut 5 bases from V and 7 bases from J; bases unmatched to any gene: 7. CDR1 and CDR2 (germline): SGHTA, FQGTGA. The CDR3 has 13 residues.

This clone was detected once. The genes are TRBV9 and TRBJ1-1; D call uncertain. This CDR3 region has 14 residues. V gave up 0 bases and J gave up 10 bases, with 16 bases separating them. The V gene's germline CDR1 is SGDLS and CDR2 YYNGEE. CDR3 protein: CASSVEETRLGAFF. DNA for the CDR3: TGTGCCAGCAGCGTAGAGGAAACCCGGCTAGGAGCTTTCTTT.

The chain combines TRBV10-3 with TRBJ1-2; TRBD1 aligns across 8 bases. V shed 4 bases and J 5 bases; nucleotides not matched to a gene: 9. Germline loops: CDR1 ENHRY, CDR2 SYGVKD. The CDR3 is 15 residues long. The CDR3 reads CAISGPGQGGYGYTF. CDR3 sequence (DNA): TGTGCCATCAGTGGCCCCGGACAGGGAGGATATGGCTACACCTTC.

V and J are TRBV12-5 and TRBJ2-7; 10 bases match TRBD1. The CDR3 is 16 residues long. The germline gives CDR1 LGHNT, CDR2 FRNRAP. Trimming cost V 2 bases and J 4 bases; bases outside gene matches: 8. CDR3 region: CASGLTPRDRGYEQYF. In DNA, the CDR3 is TGTGCTAGTGGTTTGACCCCCCGGGACAGGGGATACGAGCAGTACTTC. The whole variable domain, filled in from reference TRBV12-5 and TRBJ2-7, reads DARVTQTPRHKVTEMGQEVTMRCQPILGHNTVFWYRQTMMQGLELLAYFRNRAPLDDSGMPKDRFSAEMPDATLATLKIQPSEPRDSAVYFCASGLTPRDRGYEQYFGPGTRLTVT.

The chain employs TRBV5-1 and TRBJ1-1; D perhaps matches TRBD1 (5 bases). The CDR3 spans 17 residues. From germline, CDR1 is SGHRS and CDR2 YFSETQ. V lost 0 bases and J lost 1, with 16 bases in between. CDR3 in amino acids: CASSLAEGRTTNTEAFF. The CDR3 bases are TGCGCCAGCAGCTTGGCCGAAGGGAGGACAACGAACACTGAAGCTTTCTTT.

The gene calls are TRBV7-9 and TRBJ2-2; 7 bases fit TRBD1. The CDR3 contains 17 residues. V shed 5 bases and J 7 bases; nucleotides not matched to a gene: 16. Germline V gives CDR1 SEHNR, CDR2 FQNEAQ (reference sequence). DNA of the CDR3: TGTGCCAGCAGCACCACGTGGGGGACAGATAAAGGCGGGGAGCTGTTTTTT. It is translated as CASSTTWGTDKGGELFF.

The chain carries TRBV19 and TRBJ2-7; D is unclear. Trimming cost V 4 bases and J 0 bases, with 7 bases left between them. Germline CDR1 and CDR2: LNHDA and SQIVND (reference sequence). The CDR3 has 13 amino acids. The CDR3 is CASSSRVSYEQYF. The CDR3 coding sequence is TGTGCCAGTAGTAGTCGAGTCTCCTACGAGCAGTACTTC.

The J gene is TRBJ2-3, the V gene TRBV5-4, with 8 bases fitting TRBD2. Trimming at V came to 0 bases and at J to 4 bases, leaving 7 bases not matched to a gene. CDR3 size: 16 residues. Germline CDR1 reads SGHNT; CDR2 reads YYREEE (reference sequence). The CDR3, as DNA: TGTGCCAGCAGCTTGGTGCATCGGGGGGGCTCAGATACGCAGTATTTT. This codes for CASSLVHRGGSDTQYF.

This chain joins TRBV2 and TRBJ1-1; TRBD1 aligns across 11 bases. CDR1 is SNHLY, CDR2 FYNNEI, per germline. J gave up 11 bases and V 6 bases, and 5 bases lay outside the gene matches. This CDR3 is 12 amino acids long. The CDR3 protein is CASRPGTGGAFF. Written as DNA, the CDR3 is TGTGCCAGCAGGCCAGGGACAGGGGGGGCTTTCTTT.

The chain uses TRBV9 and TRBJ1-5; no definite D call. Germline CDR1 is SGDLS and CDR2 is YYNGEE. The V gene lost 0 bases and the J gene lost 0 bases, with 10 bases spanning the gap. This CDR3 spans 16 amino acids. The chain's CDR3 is CASSVGPENSNQPQHF. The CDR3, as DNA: TGTGCCAGCAGCGTAGGCCCAGAAAATAGCAATCAGCCCCAGCATTTT.

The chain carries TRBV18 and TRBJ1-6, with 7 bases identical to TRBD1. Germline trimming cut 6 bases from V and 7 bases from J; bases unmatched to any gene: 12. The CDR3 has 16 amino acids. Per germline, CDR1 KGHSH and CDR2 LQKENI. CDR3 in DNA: TGTGCCAGCTCGCCCCTTAACCGGGACAGCAATTCACCCCTCCACTTT. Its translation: CASSPLNRDSNSPLHF.

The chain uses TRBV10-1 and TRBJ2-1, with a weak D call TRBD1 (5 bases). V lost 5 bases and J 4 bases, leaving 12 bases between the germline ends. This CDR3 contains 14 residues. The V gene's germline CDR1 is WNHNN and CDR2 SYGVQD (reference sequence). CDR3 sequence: CASSFQTDYNEQFF. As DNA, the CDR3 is TGCGCCAGCAGTTTTCAGACAGATTACAATGAGCAGTTCTTC.

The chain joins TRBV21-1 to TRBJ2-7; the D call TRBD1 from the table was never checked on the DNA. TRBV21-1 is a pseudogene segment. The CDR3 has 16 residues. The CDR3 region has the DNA TGTGCCAGCAGCAAAGACGTCAGGTTAGACTCCTACGAGCAGTACTTC. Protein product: CASSKDVRLDSYEQYF.

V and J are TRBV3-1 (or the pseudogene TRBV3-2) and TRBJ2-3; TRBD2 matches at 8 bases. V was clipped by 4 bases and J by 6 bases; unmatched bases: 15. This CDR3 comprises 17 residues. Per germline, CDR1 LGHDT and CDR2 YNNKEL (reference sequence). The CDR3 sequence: CASSPSVGAGVRDTQYF. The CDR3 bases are TGTGCCAGCAGCCCTTCGGTGGGAGCGGGGGTAAGGGATACGCAGTATTTT.

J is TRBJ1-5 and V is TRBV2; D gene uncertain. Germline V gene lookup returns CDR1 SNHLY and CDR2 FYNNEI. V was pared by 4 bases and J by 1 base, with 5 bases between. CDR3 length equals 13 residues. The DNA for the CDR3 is TGTGCCAGCAGTGGGCCCAGCAATCAGCCCCAGCATTTT. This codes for CASSGPSNQPQHF.